What follows are 18 T cell receptor beta chains derived from one specimen sequenced in a study of regulatory T cells in long-lasting Graves disease. With iRepertoire HTBI primers and Arm-PCR of CDR3 regions, TCR beta libraries were built. TCRdb ran MiXCR on the multiplex PCR reads and lists one entry per CDR3 protein. Of roughly 300,000 distinct CDR3 sequences in the sample, about 18% were seen once. Sample time point: persistent/refractory GD, antithyroid drugs over 5 years with positive TRAb. PBMCs were the source of the RNA used for TCR sequencing. The sequenced sample was peripheral blood mononuclear cells (PBMCs), obtained when the disease was refractory, from a patient treated with antithyroid drugs. The receptors shown here come from a female donor with Graves disease.

This clonotype was picked up many times. The chain carries TRBV6-5 and TRBJ1-6, with TRBD1 matching over 7 bases. CDR1 is MNHEY and CDR2 is SVGAGI in the germline V gene. CDR3 size: 15 residues. V lost 2 bases, J lost 4 bases, and 2 bases stayed unmatched. This CDR3 reads CASSYGQAYNSPLHF. The CDR3 region has the DNA TGTGCCAGCAGTTACGGACAGGCTTATAATTCACCCCTCCACTTT.

In its sample, this clonotype was seen many times. This chain uses TRBV29-1 with TRBJ1-2; 9 nucleotides match TRBD1. This CDR3 comprises 14 residues. Germline V CDR1 and CDR2: SQVTM, ANQGSEA. The V and J ends lost 7 bases and 2 bases, in that order; junction bases with no gene match: 8. CDR3 DNA: TGCAGCGCAAGGGACAGGGTGACGAACTATGGCTACACCTTC. Amino acid sequence: CSARDRVTNYGYTF. Supplemented by reference TRBV29-1 and TRBJ1-2, the full variable domain reads SAVISQKPSRDICQRGTSLTIQCQVDSQVTMMFWYRQQPGQSLTLIATANQGSEATYESGFVIDKFPISRPNLTFSTLTVSNMSPEDSSIYLCSARDRVTNYGYTFGSGTRLTVV.

This clonotype was observed many times. This chain links TRBV11-2 with TRBJ2-7; no clear D. Germline V gives CDR1 SGHAT, CDR2 FQNNGV. CDR3 length: 13 amino acids. The V end lost 3 bases, the J end lost 0 bases, and 6 bases lay between the germline ends. CDR3 sequence (DNA): TGTGCCAGCAGCTTTGATAACTCCTACGAGCAGTACTTC. Protein: CASSFDNSYEQYF.

This clonotype was seen more than once but under ten times. The V call is TRBV27, the J call TRBJ2-7; 7 positions agree with TRBD2. The V and J ends lost 0 bases and 3 bases, in that order; junction bases with no gene match: 8. Germline V CDR1 and CDR2: MNHEY, SMNVEV (reference sequence). The length of the CDR3 is 16 residues. The DNA of the CDR3 is TGTGCCAGCAGTTTATCGGGCCTAGCGGCCTACTACGAGCAGTACTTC. Amino acids: CASSLSGLAAYYEQYF.

The chain's CDR3 is CASPGERGRQETQYF. CDR3 in DNA: TGTGCCAGCCCCGGTGAAAGGGGGCGACAAGAGACCCAGTACTTC. The chain recombines TRBV5-5 with TRBJ2-5, with 7 bases matching TRBD1. The CDR3 consists of 15 residues. V lost 7 bases to trimming and J lost 2 bases; unmatched junction nucleotides: 11. Germline V CDR1 and CDR2: SGHKS, YYEKEE (reference sequence).

This chain joins TRBV12-3 or TRBV12-4 and TRBJ2-3, with 14 positions matching TRBD2. V gave up 2 bases and J gave up 3 bases; unmatched junction bases: 10. This CDR3 is built from 19 residues. The CDR3 sequence is CASSLTTTSGRGATDTQYF. The CDR3 DNA is TGTGCCAGCAGTTTAACCACGACTAGCGGGAGGGGGGCAACAGATACGCAGTATTTT.

This clonotype was found a few times. V gene TRBV5-1 combines with J gene TRBJ1-4, with 8 positions matching TRBD1. CDR1 and CDR2 (germline): SGHRS, YFSETQ. The CDR3 covers 13 residues. V was pared by 3 bases and J by 6 bases, with 1 base of the junction left unmatched. The CDR3 sequence: CASSSTGDEKLFF. The CDR3 bases are TGCGCCAGCAGCTCGACAGGGGATGAAAAACTGTTTTTT.

As concerns this clonotype: This may stem from a read error, because a much larger clone lies one nucleotide away. The chain joins TRBV29-1 to TRBJ2-7; TRBD1 aligns across 10 bases. The ends lost 5 bases at V and 4 bases at J; junction bases unmatched: 8. This CDR3 is 14 amino acids long. The germline gives CDR1 SQVTM, CDR2 ANQGSEA. The CDR3 region is CSVSSSGQGYEQYF. As DNA, the CDR3 is TGCAGCGTTTCGAGCTCGGGACAGGGGTACGAGCAGTACTTC.

This clonotype was counted many times. CDR3 in amino acids: CASSPPGQGLKISRHF. The CDR3 nucleotides are TGTGCCAGCAGTCCGCCGGGACAGGGCCTAAAAATAAGCCGGCATTTT. The chain recombines TRBV28 with TRBJ1-5; 9 bases are a match to TRBD1. V lost 5 bases, J lost 15 bases, and 20 bases stayed unmatched. CDR1 MDHEN and CDR2 SYDVKM come from the germline V gene. The CDR3 is made up of 16 amino acids.

This chain joins TRBV5-6 and TRBJ2-7, with 7 nucleotides matching TRBD1. V lost 4 bases, J lost 4 bases, and 5 bases stayed unmatched. Germline assignment: CDR1 SGHDT and CDR2 YYEEEE. The CDR3 extends over 13 amino acids. The CDR3 spells CASSLYRGYEQYF. CDR3 nucleotide sequence: TGTGCCAGCAGCCTATACAGGGGTTACGAGCAGTACTTC.

In this sample, this clonotype turned up a few times. V usage is TRBV7-6 and J usage is TRBJ2-2, with 8 bases matching TRBD1. V gave up 8 bases and J gave up 0 bases; unmatched junction bases: 17. The germline V gene encodes CDR1 SGHVS and CDR2 FNYEAQ. The CDR3 has 19 residues. CDR3 DNA: TGTGCCAGCCGGGGCGTGGCAGGGGGCCCCTTCGCGAACACCGGGGAGCTGTTTTTT. Translation gives CASRGVAGGPFANTGELFF.

A few counts support this clonotype. The chain has TRBV6-1 and TRBJ1-5; 12 bases match TRBD1. The germline gives CDR1 MNHNS, CDR2 SASEGT. V was clipped by 6 bases and J by 3 bases; unmatched bases: 3. The CDR3 spans 15 residues. This CDR3 reads CASRRDRGPNQPQHF. CDR3 coding DNA: TGTGCCAGCAGGAGGGACAGGGGGCCCAATCAGCCCCAGCATTTT.

This clonotype was found many times. The J gene is TRBJ1-1, the V gene TRBV15; TRBD1 agrees at 10 bases. Germline assignment: CDR1 LNHNV and CDR2 YYDKDF (reference sequence). CDR3 size: 14 residues. V lost 2 bases to trimming and J lost 7 bases; unmatched junction nucleotides: 4. DNA for the CDR3: TGTGCCACCAGCAGACGACAGGGGGCTGGTGAAGCTTTCTTT. This sequence encodes CATSRRQGAGEAFF.

This clonotype came up a few times. J is TRBJ1-1 and V is TRBV7-2; D call uncertain. The CDR3 spans 14 residues. The V gene's germline CDR1 is SGHTA and CDR2 FQGNSA. The V and J ends lost 7 bases and 5 bases respectively, with 17 bases between them. The CDR3 bases are TGTGCCAGCATCGTTAGGGAGGGAGCGACTGAAGCTTTCTTT. Amino acid sequence: CASIVREGATEAFF. Variable domain in full (rest from reference TRBV7-2 and TRBJ1-1): GAGVSQSPSNKVTEKGKDVELRCDPISGHTALYWYRQSLGQGLEFLIYFQGNSAPDKSGLPSDRFSAERTGGSVSTLTIQRTQQEDSAVYLCASIVREGATEAFFGQGTRLTVV.

This clonotype has ten or more counts. The chain joins TRBV30 to TRBJ1-1; D is undetermined. V gave up 5 bases and J gave up 6 bases, with 10 bases separating them. Germline V gene lookup returns CDR1 GTSNPN and CDR2 SVGIG (reference sequence). The CDR3 contains 11 residues. The CDR3 region has the DNA TGTGCCTGGGGGCGCATAGCTGAAGCTTTCTTT. This codes for CAWGRIAEAFF.

This clonotype was seen only a few times. The chain is built from TRBV7-3 and TRBJ2-7, with D maybe TRBD2 (5 bases). Trimming took 3 bases from V and 4 from J, leaving 16 bases between them. This CDR3 contains 15 residues. From germline, CDR1 is SGHTA and CDR2 FQGTGA. CDR3 protein: CASSLNSGRTYEQYF. CDR3 coding DNA: TGTGCCAGCAGCTTGAACTCGGGTCGGACTTACGAGCAGTACTTC.

This clonotype appeared many times. V and J are TRBV20-1 and TRBJ1-1, with unresolved D. CDR1 DFQATT and CDR2 SNEGSKA come from the germline V gene (reference sequence). Trimming shortened V by 3 bases and J by 6 bases, and 11 bases separated the two germline ends. The CDR3 loop spans 12 amino acids. As DNA, the CDR3 is TGCAGTGCTAGTGATGGTGGCCCTGAAGCTTTCTTT. It is translated as CSASDGGPEAFF.

This clonotype was seen ten or more times. V is TRBV11-2 and J is TRBJ2-2; a weak D match, TRBD2 (6 bases). The germline CDR1 and CDR2 sequences are SGHAT and FQNNGV. The CDR3 has 17 residues. V was shortened by 3 bases and J by 7 bases, with 21 bases between the two germline ends. CDR3 nucleotide sequence: TGTGCCAGCAGCTTGGGGCGAGTCGGGGGAGCAAACGGGGAGCTGTTTTTT. Amino acid sequence: CASSLGRVGGANGELFF.